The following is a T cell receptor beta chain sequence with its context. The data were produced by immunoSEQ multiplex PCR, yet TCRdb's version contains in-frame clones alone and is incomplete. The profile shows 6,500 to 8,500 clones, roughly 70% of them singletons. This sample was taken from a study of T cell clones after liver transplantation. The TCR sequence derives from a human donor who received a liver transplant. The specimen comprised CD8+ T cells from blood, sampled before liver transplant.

Here the CDR3 DNA reads TGTGCCAGCAGCCCTCGTGGGTACTCTAATGAAAAACTGTTTTTT. It specifies CASSPRGYSNEKLFF. This sequence joins TRBV27 and TRBJ1-4; D is unresolved. The CDR3 runs to 15 residues. Germline V gives CDR1 MNHEY, CDR2 SMNVEV (reference sequence). V lost 6 bases and J lost 3, with 14 bases in between.